This T cell receptor beta chain is drawn from a study of cytomegalovirus exposure and HLA in healthy donors. Germline V CDR1 and CDR2: SGHRS, YFSETQ. This CDR3 contains 15 residues. Trimming cost V 4 bases and J 6 bases; bases outside gene matches: 9. PCR used 60 Vbeta primers and 13 Jbeta primers. Assay: immunoSEQ multiplex PCR; the TCRdb copy retains only in-frame clones and omits some. The data hold under 200,000 clones, with about 76% observed a single time. The sample taken for sequencing was PBMCs. The chain couples TRBV5-1 to TRBJ1-4; TRBD1 aligns across 7 bases. This clonotype was sampled from a male donor in good health and CMV-seropositive. In nucleotides, the CDR3 is TGCGCCAGCAGCCTAAAGGGTACAGGGGATGAAAAACTGTTTTTT. Translation gives CASSLKGTGDEKLFF.